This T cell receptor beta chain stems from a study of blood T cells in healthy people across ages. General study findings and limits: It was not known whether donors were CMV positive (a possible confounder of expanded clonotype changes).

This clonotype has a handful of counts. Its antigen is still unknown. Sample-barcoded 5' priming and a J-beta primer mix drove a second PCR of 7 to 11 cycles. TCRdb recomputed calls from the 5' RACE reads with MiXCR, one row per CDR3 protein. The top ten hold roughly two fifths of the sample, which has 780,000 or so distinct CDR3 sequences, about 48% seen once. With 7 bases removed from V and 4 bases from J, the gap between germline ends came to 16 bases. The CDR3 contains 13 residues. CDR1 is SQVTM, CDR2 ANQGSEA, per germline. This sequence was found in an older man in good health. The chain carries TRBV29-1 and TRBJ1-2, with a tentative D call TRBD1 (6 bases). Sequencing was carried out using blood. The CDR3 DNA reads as TGCAGCGCCTACAGGGACGGGGTCTATGGCTACACCTTC. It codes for CSAYRDGVYGYTF.